The present T cell receptor beta chain was sequenced within a study of blood T cell repertoires in COVID-19. The overall study: COVID-19 samples collected from the United States, Italy and Spain covered acute and convalescent phases.

Trimming left V 3 bases short and J 1 base short, with 7 bases between. There are 14 residues in the CDR3. CDR1 and CDR2 from the germline V gene are MGHRA and YSYEKL. In the original workflow: Reference gene primer amplification yielded estimated nucleated cell counts. Repertoires were generated with immunoSEQ multiplex PCR, while TCRdb's copy carries only in-frame clones and drops some. The V and J calls and the clone size are those of that table, but D and trimming were determined from the DNA. The sample comprises a few hundred thousand clones, roughly 77% of which are singletons, and about a tenth rests with the top ten. What the recovered Cohort 3 donors had was two negative PCRs, clearance, or symptom resolution.

Specimen: PBMCs or T cells enriched from blood (not recorded which). The chain links TRBV4-1 to TRBJ1-3; D not resolved. This receptor was identified in a man aged 35-49 years who had recovered from COVID-19. DNA for the CDR3: TGCGCCAGCAGCCACTCTAGTTCTGGAAACACCATATATTTT. The encoded protein is CASSHSSSGNTIYF.